The following is a T cell receptor beta chain sequence with its context. Antigen unknown. Noted time point: cycle 4 day 1 (C4D1), after 6 weeks of nivolumab. All trial patients relapsed after autologous stem cell transplantation. This sample was included in a study of PD-1 blockade in classical Hodgkin lymphoma. Overall study findings and caveats: Baseline diversity was lower in partial responders and progressors than complete responders.

The data were produced by immunoSEQ multiplex PCR, yet TCRdb's version contains in-frame clones alone and is incomplete. Here the sample spans around 60,000 clones, roughly 87% being singletons. CDR3 length: 14 residues. V was trimmed by 1 base and J by 4 bases, leaving 8 bases between them. CDR1 is SGHNT, CDR2 YENEEA, per germline. This clonotype was obtained from a human donor with classical Hodgkin lymphoma. The genes are TRBV11-3 and TRBJ2-1; perhaps TRBD2 as D (6 bases). Here the sequenced sample was peripheral blood mononuclear cells (PBMCs), taken before the fourth cycle of nivolumab. DNA for the CDR3: TGTGCCAGCAGCTTAGGGGGGACTTACAATGAGCAGTTCTTC. Translated: CASSLGGTYNEQFF.